This T cell receptor beta chain was documented in a study of blood T cells in healthy people across ages. The sample holds a few counts of this clonotype. The second PCR ran about 7 to 12 cycles with a sample-barcoded 5' primer and J-beta primers. A single record per CDR3 protein comes from TCRdb applying MiXCR to the 5' RACE reads. The sample lists over a million distinct CDR3 sequences, less than 25% seen once, with less than 0.75% in the top ten. Germline assignment: CDR1 MNHEY and CDR2 SVGEGT. The CDR3 spans 18 residues. V lost 5 bases to trimming and J lost 5 bases, with 27 bases between them. This same sample was also taken into another study, of T cells of mothers and their children.

The sample was blood. This chain links TRBV6-2 or TRBV6-3 with TRBJ2-5; D might be TRBD1 or TRBD2, each matching 5 bases. This sequence originates from a girl aged 2 to 10 in good health. The CDR3: CASSLDPRDGSYFETQYF. The CDR3 DNA follows: TGTGCCAGCAGTCTCGATCCCCGGGACGGGTCGTACTTTGAGACCCAGTACTTC.